The 3 T cell receptor beta chains in this list originate from one sample, sequenced in a study of blood T cell repertoires in COVID-19. Using immunoSEQ multiplex PCR, the repertoire was profiled, and TCRdb retains in-frame clones only, with some absent. Of about 300,000 clones listed, about nine tenths are singletons. Source material: PBMCs or T cells enriched from blood (not recorded which). These TCRs come from a man aged 60-69 years who had recovered from COVID-19.

The chain combines TRBV3-1 (or the pseudogene TRBV3-2) with TRBJ2-2, with 7 positions matching TRBD2. Germline values: CDR1 LGHDT, CDR2 YNNKEL (reference sequence). V shed 1 base, J shed 4 bases, and the junction held 3 bases outside the gene matches. The CDR3 is 15 amino acids. This CDR3 reads CASSQAGGFTGELFF. The CDR3 nucleotides are TGTGCCAGCAGCCAAGCCGGGGGGTTCACCGGGGAGCTGTTTTTT.

The chain combines TRBV5-1 with TRBJ1-2; D is unclear. The V gene lost 4 bases and the J gene lost 2 bases, with 3 bases spanning the gap. The CDR3 loop spans 11 amino acids. Germline assignment: CDR1 SGHRS and CDR2 YFSETQ. The chain's CDR3 is CASSLNYGYTF. The CDR3 DNA follows: TGCGCCAGCAGCCTCAACTATGGCTACACCTTC.

CDR3 nucleotide sequence: TGTGCCAGCAGTTCCCTAGCGGGAGACTCCTACGAGCAGTACTTC. Residues: CASSSLAGDSYEQYF. J is TRBJ2-7 and V is TRBV28, with 10 bases matching TRBD2. The germline V gene encodes CDR1 MDHEN and CDR2 SYDVKM. The CDR3 has 15 amino acids. Trimming cost V 4 bases and J 0 bases; bases outside gene matches: 3.